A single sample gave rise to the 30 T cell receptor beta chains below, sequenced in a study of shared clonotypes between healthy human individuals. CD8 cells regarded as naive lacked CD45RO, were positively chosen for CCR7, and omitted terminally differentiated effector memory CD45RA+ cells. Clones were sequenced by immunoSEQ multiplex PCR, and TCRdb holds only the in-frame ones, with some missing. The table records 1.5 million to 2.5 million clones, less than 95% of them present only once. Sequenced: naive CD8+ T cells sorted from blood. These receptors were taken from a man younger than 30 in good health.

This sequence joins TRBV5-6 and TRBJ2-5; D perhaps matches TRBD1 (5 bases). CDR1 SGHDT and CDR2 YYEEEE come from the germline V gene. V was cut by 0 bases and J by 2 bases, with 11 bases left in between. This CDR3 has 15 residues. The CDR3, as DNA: TGTGCCAGCAGCTTGGTAGACAGCCCACAAGAGACCCAGTACTTC. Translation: CASSLVDSPQETQYF.

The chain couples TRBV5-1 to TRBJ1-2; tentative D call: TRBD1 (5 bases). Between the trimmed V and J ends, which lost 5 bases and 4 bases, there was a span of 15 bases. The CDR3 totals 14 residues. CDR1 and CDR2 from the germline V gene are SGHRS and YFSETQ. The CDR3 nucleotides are TGCGCCAGCAGACTTCTAGACAGTCTCTATGGCTACACCTTC. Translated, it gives CASRLLDSLYGYTF. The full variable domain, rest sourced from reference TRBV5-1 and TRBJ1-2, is KAGVTQTPRYLIKTRGQQVTLSCSPISGHRSVSWYQQTPGQGLQFLFEYFSETQRNKGNFPGRFSGRQFSNSRSEMNVSTLELGDSALYLCASRLLDSLYGYTFGSGTRLTVV.

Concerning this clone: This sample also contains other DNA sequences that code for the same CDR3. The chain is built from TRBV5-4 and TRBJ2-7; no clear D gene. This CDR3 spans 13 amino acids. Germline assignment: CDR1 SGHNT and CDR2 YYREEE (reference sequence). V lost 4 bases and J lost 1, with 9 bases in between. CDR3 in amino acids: CASSLRPSYEQYF. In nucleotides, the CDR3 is TGTGCCAGCAGCCTACGCCCTTCCTACGAGCAGTACTTC.

DNA of the CDR3: TGTGCCACCAGCAGTCACAGGGGAAGCAATCAGCCCCAGCATTTT. This codes for CATSSHRGSNQPQHF. V gene TRBV15 combines with J gene TRBJ1-5; TRBD1 agrees at 7 bases. The CDR3 sequence is 15 residues long. Trimming took 3 bases from V and 1 from J; bases not matched to a gene: 3. Looked up from germline, CDR1 is LNHNV and CDR2 is YYDKDF (reference sequence).

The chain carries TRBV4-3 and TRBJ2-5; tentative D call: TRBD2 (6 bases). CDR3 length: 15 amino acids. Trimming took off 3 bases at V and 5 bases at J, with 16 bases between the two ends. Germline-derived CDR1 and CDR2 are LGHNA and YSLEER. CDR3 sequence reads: CASSQGRLASETQYF. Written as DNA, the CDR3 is TGCGCCAGCAGCCAGGGGAGGCTAGCGAGTGAGACCCAGTACTTC.

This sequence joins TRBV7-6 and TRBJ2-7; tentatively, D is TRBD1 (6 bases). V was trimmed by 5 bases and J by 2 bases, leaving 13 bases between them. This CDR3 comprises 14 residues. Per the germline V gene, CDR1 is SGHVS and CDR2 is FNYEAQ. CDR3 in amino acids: CASSPLGQTYEQYF. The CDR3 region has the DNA TGTGCCAGCAGCCCATTAGGACAGACCTACGAGCAGTACTTC.

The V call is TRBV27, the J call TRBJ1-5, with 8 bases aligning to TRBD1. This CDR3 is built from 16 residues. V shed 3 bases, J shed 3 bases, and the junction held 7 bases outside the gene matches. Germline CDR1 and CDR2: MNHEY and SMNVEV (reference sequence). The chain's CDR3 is CASSLGTGSYNQPQHF. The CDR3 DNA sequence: TGTGCCAGCAGTTTGGGGACAGGCTCTTACAATCAGCCCCAGCATTTT.

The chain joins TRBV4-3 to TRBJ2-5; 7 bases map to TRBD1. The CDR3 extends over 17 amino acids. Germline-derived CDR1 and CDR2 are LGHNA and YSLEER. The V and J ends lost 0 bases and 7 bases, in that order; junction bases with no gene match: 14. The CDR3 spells CASSQDTTGAGARTQYF. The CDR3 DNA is TGCGCCAGCAGCCAAGATACAACAGGGGCTGGGGCCAGGACCCAGTACTTC.

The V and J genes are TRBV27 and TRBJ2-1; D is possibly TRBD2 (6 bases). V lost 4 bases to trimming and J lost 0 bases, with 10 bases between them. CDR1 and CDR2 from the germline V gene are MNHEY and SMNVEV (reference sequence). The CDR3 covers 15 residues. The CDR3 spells CASSSLGGSYNEQFF. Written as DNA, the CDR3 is TGTGCCAGCAGTTCCCTGGGGGGCTCCTACAATGAGCAGTTCTTC.

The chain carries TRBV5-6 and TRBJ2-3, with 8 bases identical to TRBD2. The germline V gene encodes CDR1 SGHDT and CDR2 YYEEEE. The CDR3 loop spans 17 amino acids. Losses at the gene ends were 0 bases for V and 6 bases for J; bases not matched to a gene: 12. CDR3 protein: CASSLVGPGLVPDTQYF. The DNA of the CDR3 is TGTGCCAGCAGCTTGGTGGGCCCGGGACTAGTGCCGGATACGCAGTATTTT.

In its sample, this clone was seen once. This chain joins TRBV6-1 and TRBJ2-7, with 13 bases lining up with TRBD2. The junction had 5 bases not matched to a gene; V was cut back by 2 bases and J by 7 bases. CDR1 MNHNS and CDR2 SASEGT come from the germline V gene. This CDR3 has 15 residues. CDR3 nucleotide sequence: TGTGCCAGCAGTGAAACTAGCGGGGGGGCAGGAGAGCAGTACTTC. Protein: CASSETSGGAGEQYF.

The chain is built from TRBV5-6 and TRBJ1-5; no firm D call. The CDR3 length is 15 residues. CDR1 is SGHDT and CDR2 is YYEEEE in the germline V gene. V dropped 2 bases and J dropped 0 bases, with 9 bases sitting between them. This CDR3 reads CASSFRADSNQPQHF. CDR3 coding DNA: TGTGCCAGCAGCTTTCGGGCAGATAGCAATCAGCCCCAGCATTTT.

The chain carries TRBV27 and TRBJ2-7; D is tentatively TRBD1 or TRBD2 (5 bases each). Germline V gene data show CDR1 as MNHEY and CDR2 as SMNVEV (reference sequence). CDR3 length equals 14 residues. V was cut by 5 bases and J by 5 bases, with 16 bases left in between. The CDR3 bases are TGTGCCAGCAGTAGAGGAGGAGGACAAGACGAGCAGTACTTC. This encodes CASSRGGGQDEQYF.

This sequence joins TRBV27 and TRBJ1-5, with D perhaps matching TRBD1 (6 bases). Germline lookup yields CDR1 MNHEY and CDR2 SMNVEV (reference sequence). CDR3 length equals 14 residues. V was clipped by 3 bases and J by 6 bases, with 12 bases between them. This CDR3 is CASSFTGASQPQHF. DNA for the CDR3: TGTGCCAGCAGTTTTACGGGGGCGTCTCAGCCCCAGCATTTT.

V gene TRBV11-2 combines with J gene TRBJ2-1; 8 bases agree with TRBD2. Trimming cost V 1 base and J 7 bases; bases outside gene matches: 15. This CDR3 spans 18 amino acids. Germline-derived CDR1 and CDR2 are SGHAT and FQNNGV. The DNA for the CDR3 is TGTGCCAGCAGCTTAGTGTCGAAGGCGGGAGGCCCCGGTAATGAGCAGTTCTTC. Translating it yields CASSLVSKAGGPGNEQFF.

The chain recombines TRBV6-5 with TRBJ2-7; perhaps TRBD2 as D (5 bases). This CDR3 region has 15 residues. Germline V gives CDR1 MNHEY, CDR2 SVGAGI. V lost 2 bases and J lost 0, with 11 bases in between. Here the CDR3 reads CASSYGVSGSYEQYF. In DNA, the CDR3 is TGTGCCAGCAGTTACGGGGTAAGCGGCTCCTACGAGCAGTACTTC.

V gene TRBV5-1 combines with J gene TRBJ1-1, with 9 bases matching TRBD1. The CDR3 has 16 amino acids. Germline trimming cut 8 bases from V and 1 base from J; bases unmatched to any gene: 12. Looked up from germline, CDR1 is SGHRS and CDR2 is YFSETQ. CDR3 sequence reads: CARPHRDRVGNTEAFF. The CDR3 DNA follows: TGCGCCAGGCCCCATAGGGACAGGGTAGGGAACACTGAAGCTTTCTTT.

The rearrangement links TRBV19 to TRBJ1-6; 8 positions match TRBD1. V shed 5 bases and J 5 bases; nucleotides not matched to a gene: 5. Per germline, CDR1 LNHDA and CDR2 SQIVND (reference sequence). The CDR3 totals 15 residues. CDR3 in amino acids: CASSELTGDNSPLHF. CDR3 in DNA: TGTGCCAGTAGTGAGTTGACAGGGGATAATTCACCCCTCCACTTT.

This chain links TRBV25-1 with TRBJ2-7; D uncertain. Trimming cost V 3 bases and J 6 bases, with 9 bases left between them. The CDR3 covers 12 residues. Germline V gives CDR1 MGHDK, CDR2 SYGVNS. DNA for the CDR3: TGTGCCAGCAGTGACCCCCTAAGCGAGCAGTACTTC. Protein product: CASSDPLSEQYF.

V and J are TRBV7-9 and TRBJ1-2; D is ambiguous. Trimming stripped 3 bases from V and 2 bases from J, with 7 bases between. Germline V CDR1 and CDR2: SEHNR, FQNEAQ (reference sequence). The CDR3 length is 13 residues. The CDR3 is CASSFSSNYGYTF. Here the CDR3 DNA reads TGTGCCAGCAGCTTTTCGTCCAACTATGGCTACACCTTC.

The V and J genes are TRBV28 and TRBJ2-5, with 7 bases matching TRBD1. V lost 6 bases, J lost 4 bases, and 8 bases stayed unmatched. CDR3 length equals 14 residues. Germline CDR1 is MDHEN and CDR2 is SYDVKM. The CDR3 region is CASSKTGMRETQYF. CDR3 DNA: TGTGCCAGCAGCAAGACAGGGATGAGAGAGACCCAGTACTTC.

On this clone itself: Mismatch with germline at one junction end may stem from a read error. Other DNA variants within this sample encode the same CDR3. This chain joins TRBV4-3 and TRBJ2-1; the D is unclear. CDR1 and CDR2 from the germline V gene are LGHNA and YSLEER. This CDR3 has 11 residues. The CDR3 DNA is TGCGCTAGCAGCCAGTACAATGAGCAGTTCTTC. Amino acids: CASSQYNEQFF.

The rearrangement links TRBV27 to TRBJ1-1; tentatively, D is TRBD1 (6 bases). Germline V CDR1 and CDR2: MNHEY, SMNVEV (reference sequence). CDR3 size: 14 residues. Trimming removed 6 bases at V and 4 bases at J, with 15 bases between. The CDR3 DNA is TGTGCCAGCAGCAAGACAGGTGGGAGCACTGAAGCTTTCTTT. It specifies CASSKTGGSTEAFF.

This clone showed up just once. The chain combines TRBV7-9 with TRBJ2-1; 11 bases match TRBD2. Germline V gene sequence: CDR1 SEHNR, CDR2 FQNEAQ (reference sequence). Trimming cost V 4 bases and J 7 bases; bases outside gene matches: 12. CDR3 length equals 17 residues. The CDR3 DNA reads TGTGCCAGCAGCTCACTCGATCTAGCGGGGGGTCGAAATGAGCAGTTCTTC. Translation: CASSSLDLAGGRNEQFF.

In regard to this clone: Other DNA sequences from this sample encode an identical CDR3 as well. The CDR3 region has the DNA TGTGCCAGCAGTTCAGGGACAGGGGGCAACGAGCAGTACTTC. It codes for CASSSGTGGNEQYF. The chain recombines TRBV27 with TRBJ2-7; 12 bases are shared with TRBD1. V was pared by 4 bases and J by 5 bases, with 3 bases of the junction left unmatched. Germline V gene sequence: CDR1 MNHEY, CDR2 SMNVEV (reference sequence). This CDR3 is built from 14 residues.

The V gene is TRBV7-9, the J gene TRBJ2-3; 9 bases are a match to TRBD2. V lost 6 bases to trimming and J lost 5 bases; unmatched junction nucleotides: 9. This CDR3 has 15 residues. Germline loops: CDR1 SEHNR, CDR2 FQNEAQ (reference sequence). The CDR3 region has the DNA TGTGCCAGCAGTTCCCCCCTGACTAGCGGAGATACGCAGTATTTT. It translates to CASSSPLTSGDTQYF.

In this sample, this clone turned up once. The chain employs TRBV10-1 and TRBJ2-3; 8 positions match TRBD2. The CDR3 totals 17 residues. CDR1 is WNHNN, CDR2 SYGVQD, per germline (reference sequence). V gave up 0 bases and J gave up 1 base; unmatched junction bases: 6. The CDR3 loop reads CASSESIGSGGTDTQYF. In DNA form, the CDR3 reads TGCGCCAGCAGTGAGTCGATAGGTAGCGGGGGCACAGATACGCAGTATTTT.

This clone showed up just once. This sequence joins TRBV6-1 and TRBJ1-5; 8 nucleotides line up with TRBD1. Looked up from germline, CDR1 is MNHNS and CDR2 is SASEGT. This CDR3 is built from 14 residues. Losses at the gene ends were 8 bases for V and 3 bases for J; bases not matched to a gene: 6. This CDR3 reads CASREDRANQPQHF. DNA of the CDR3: TGTGCCAGCCGGGAGGACAGGGCCAATCAGCCCCAGCATTTT.

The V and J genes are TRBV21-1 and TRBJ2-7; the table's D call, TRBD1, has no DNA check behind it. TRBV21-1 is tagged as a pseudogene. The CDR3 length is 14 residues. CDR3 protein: CATPLTQGSYEQYF. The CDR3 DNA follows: TGTGCCACCCCACTCACACAGGGGTCCTACGAGCAGTACTTC.

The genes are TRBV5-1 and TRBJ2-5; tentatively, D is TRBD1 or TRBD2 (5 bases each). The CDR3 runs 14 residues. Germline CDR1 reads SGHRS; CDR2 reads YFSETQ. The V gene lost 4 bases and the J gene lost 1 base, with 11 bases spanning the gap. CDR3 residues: CASSPGTAQETQYF. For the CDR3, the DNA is TGCGCCAGCAGCCCCGGGACGGCCCAAGAGACCCAGTACTTC.